This T cell receptor (beta chain) was retrieved from a study of blood T cell repertoires in COVID-19. Study-wide background: The United States, Italy and Spain provided the acute and convalescent COVID-19 samples. Nucleic acid was either cDNA or gDNA, and it came from T cells, B-cell-depleted T cells, or PBMCs.

There are 14 residues in the CDR3. Trimming cost V 0 bases and J 4 bases, with 10 bases left between them. Germline-derived CDR1 and CDR2 are SGHRS and YFSETQ. In the original workflow: Amplification of reference gene primers provided the estimated nucleated cell counts. TCRdb keeps only in-frame clones here, not all; method: immunoSEQ multiplex PCR. V and J calls plus clone size are reproduced from that table; the DNA served to infer D and trimming. Of roughly 160,000 clones listed, less than 90% are singletons. The specimen sequenced was peripheral blood. The chain joins TRBV5-1 to TRBJ1-2, with D unresolved. This sequence originates from a man aged 18 to 29 with active or convalescent COVID-19. The CDR3 protein is CASSLDSPSYGYTF. The CDR3 DNA sequence: TGCGCCAGCAGCTTGGACAGCCCTTCCTATGGCTACACCTTC.